The 23 T cell receptor beta chains reported below all come from one sample, sequenced in a study of CD8 T cells in ankylosing spondylitis. Study findings and constraints: Ankylosing spondylitis blood seemed to carry a telltale TCR beta motif made of fewer than ten highly homologous variants.

The antigens for these receptors are not known. TCRdb reprocessed the 5' RACE reads with MiXCR, giving one entry per CDR3 protein. The table includes 650,000 to 800,000 distinct CDR3 sequences, roughly 19% detected once. Sample: blood, either unsorted or a sorted T cell fraction (not recorded which). The receptors stem from a male donor with ankylosing spondylitis.

In this sample, this clonotype turned up a few times. The V gene is TRBV29-1, the J gene TRBJ2-5, with TRBD1 matching over 12 bases. V lost 6 bases and J lost 5; bases outside the gene matches: 7. CDR3 length equals 14 residues. Germline V gene lookup returns CDR1 SQVTM and CDR2 ANQGSEA. CDR3: CSVGTGGGIETQYF. The CDR3 DNA is TGCAGCGTCGGGACAGGGGGCGGGATCGAGACCCAGTACTTC.

The V gene is TRBV18, the J gene TRBJ1-1; 7 bases fit TRBD1. This CDR3 spans 17 amino acids. J gave up 0 bases and V 0 bases, and 7 bases lay outside the gene matches. Germline CDR1 and CDR2: KGHSH and LQKENI. The CDR3: CASSPPGTALMNTEAFF. CDR3 DNA sequence: TGTGCCAGCTCACCACCAGGGACAGCCCTAATGAACACTGAAGCTTTCTTT.

V usage is TRBV11-2 and J usage is TRBJ2-7, with D hard to call. Trimming cost V 5 bases and J 3 bases, with 14 bases left between them. CDR1 and CDR2 from the germline V gene are SGHAT and FQNNGV. The CDR3 sequence is 14 residues long. The chain's CDR3 is CASSNWDDDYEQYF. The DNA of the CDR3 is TGTGCCAGCAGCAATTGGGATGATGACTACGAGCAGTACTTC.

CDR3 sequence: CASSPLGGGRNGYTF. The CDR3 DNA reads TGTGCCAGCAGCCCCTTGGGTGGGGGTCGGAATGGCTACACCTTC. This chain connects TRBV25-1 to TRBJ1-2, with a possible D match to TRBD1 (5 bases). V was pared by 6 bases and J by 6 bases, with 20 bases between. In germline, CDR1 is MGHDK, CDR2 SYGVNS. The CDR3 sequence is 15 residues long.

In its sample, this clonotype was seen a few times. The V and J genes are TRBV20-1 and TRBJ2-7, with D possibly matching TRBD2 (5 bases). Trimming removed 4 bases at V and 3 bases at J, with 16 bases between. The CDR3 loop spans 14 amino acids. Germline values: CDR1 DFQATT, CDR2 SNEGSKA (reference sequence). This chain's CDR3 is CSAIWLERVYEQYF. The CDR3 bases are TGCAGTGCTATTTGGCTAGAGAGGGTCTACGAGCAGTACTTC.

This chain links TRBV6-2 or TRBV6-3 with TRBJ1-3; 7 bases agree with TRBD1. Germline CDR1 is MNHEY and CDR2 is SVGEGT. The CDR3 length is 16 residues. V dropped 5 bases and J dropped 4; count of bases not matched to a gene: 11. Here the CDR3 reads CASSRPTGVYGNTIYF. The CDR3 DNA follows: TGTGCCAGCAGTCGCCCTACAGGGGTATACGGAAACACCATATATTTT.

This chain links TRBV5-1 with TRBJ1-1; no reliable D call. The germline V gene has CDR1 SGHRS and CDR2 YFSETQ. V lost 2 bases and J 1 base, leaving 15 bases between the germline ends. This CDR3 is 16 amino acids long. CDR3 residues: CASSFWRADKNTEAFF. In DNA, the CDR3 is TGCGCCAGCAGCTTCTGGAGGGCCGACAAGAACACTGAAGCTTTCTTT. The variable domain in full, completed from reference TRBV5-1 and TRBJ1-1, reads KAGVTQTPRYLIKTRGQQVTLSCSPISGHRSVSWYQQTPGQGLQFLFEYFSETQRNKGNFPGRFSGRQFSNSRSEMNVSTLELGDSALYLCASSFWRADKNTEAFFGQGTRLTVV.

This chain links TRBV6-1 with TRBJ1-1; TRBD1 aligns across 8 bases. Germline CDR1 reads MNHNS; CDR2 reads SASEGT. The J segment lost 7 bases and the V segment lost 4 bases, leaving 8 bases of the junction unmatched. CDR3 length: 14 amino acids. The CDR3: CASSAQGAEVEAFF. As DNA, the CDR3 is TGTGCCAGCAGTGCGCAGGGGGCGGAGGTTGAAGCTTTCTTT.

The chain is built from TRBV29-1 and TRBJ2-3; D is undetermined. The CDR3 contains 14 residues. Per germline, CDR1 SQVTM and CDR2 ANQGSEA. The V end was cut by 6 bases, the J end by 1 base, with 14 bases between. The chain's CDR3 is CSVSPGGGTDTQYF. In nucleotides, the CDR3 is TGCAGCGTCTCCCCCGGTGGGGGCACAGATACGCAGTATTTT.

This clonotype was found a few times. V is TRBV25-1 and J is TRBJ2-3, with no clear D. V was clipped by 8 bases and J by 3 bases, with 9 bases between them. The CDR3 totals 12 residues. The germline V gene has CDR1 MGHDK and CDR2 SYGVNS. In DNA form, the CDR3 reads TGTGCCAGCGCCTATGGAACAGATACGCAGTATTTT. This codes for CASAYGTDTQYF.

This clonotype appeared a few times. The CDR3 DNA follows: TGCGCCAGCAGCTCCAAAGTACCTAGCACAGATACGCAGTATTTT. Its translation: CASSSKVPSTDTQYF. The V and J genes are TRBV5-1 and TRBJ2-3; D is unclear. Germline V lookup: CDR1 SGHRS, CDR2 YFSETQ. The germline V and J ends were trimmed by 3 bases and 0 bases, with 11 bases remaining between them. The CDR3 covers 15 residues.

This clonotype showed up just a few times. This chain uses TRBV6-2 or TRBV6-3 with TRBJ2-7; D is undetermined. The V gene's germline CDR1 is MNHEY and CDR2 SVGEGT. The CDR3 loop spans 14 amino acids. Between the trimmed V and J ends, which lost 6 bases and 1 base, there was a span of 13 bases. The CDR3, as DNA: TGTGCCAGCAGAGCGTCGGGCGATTCCTACGAGCAGTACTTC. Protein product: CASRASGDSYEQYF.

This chain uses TRBV6-5 with TRBJ1-2, with D unclear. Germline V lookup: CDR1 MNHEY, CDR2 SVGAGI. This CDR3 spans 15 amino acids. Trimming cost V 4 bases and J 4 bases, with 16 bases left between them. The CDR3 DNA follows: TGTGCCAGCAGTTCTGCAGCCCTTGGAAGCTATGGCTACACCTTC. Translated, it gives CASSSAALGSYGYTF.

On this clonotype itself: Its ends do not fully match the called genes, so a read error is possible. The V and J genes are TRBV15 and TRBJ2-3, with 9 bases identical to TRBD2. The CDR3 loop spans 15 amino acids. Per germline, CDR1 LNHNV and CDR2 YYDKDF (reference sequence). The CDR3 DNA reads as TGTGCCACCAGCAGCCTAGCGGGGTTCACAGATACACAGTATTTT. Its translation: CATSSLAGFTDTQYF.

The chain is built from TRBV20-1 and TRBJ2-5; TRBD2 agrees at 11 bases. The CDR3 runs to 15 residues. Germline-derived CDR1 and CDR2 are DFQATT and SNEGSKA (reference sequence). J was trimmed by 2 bases and V by 5 bases; bases with no gene match: 7. CDR3 DNA: TGCAGTGCTCAATTAGCGGGGGGGCGTCAAGAGACCCAGTACTTC. Its translation is CSAQLAGGRQETQYF.

This clonotype was picked up a small number of times. J is TRBJ2-1 and V is TRBV6-5, with TRBD2 matching 10 bases. Looked up from germline, CDR1 is MNHEY and CDR2 is SVGAGI. The V and J ends lost 8 bases and 10 bases, in that order; junction bases with no gene match: 14. The CDR3 covers 15 residues. The CDR3 loop is CASRYLGTSVREQFF. In DNA, the CDR3 is TGTGCCAGCCGATATCTCGGGACTAGCGTCAGGGAGCAGTTCTTC.

The chain employs TRBV5-1 and TRBJ2-7; D tentatively fits TRBD1 or TRBD2 (5 bases each). CDR1 and CDR2 (germline): SGHRS, YFSETQ. Trimming pared 4 bases from V and 5 bases from J, leaving 16 bases between. The CDR3 loop spans 14 amino acids. The CDR3 DNA reads TGCGCCAGCAGCGACGCAGGGAGCCCCGACGAGCAGTACTTC. Protein product: CASSDAGSPDEQYF.

The V gene is TRBV5-1, the J gene TRBJ2-3; 9 bases map to TRBD2. CDR3 size: 16 residues. V dropped 2 bases and J dropped 1; count of bases not matched to a gene: 5. The germline gives CDR1 SGHRS, CDR2 YFSETQ. CDR3 DNA: TGCGCCAGCAGCTTTCATAGCGGGGGCGGCACAGATACGCAGTATTTT. As protein: CASSFHSGGGTDTQYF. Drawing the rest from reference TRBV5-1 and TRBJ2-3, the complete variable domain is KAGVTQTPRYLIKTRGQQVTLSCSPISGHRSVSWYQQTPGQGLQFLFEYFSETQRNKGNFPGRFSGRQFSNSRSEMNVSTLELGDSALYLCASSFHSGGGTDTQYFGPGTRLTVL.

In DNA, the CDR3 is TGTGCCAGCAGTGAATCGGGCGGACAGGGTTGGGCAGATACGCAGTATTTT. It translates to CASSESGGQGWADTQYF. The chain links TRBV25-1 to TRBJ2-3; 8 bases agree with TRBD1. This CDR3 region has 17 residues. Germline assignment: CDR1 MGHDK and CDR2 SYGVNS. Unmatched junction bases numbered 10, after V lost 1 base and J lost 4 bases.

This clonotype was counted many times. The chain uses TRBV6-5 and TRBJ1-3; D ambiguous. Germline CDR1 reads MNHEY; CDR2 reads SVGAGI. CDR3 length: 13 amino acids. Between the trimmed V and J ends, which lost 2 bases and 7 bases, there was a span of 9 bases. The CDR3 loop is CASSYNSGNTIYF. CDR3 in DNA: TGTGCCAGCAGTTACAACTCGGGTAACACCATATATTTT.

The sample holds a few counts of this clonotype. V is TRBV5-1 and J is TRBJ1-2; a weak D match, TRBD1 (6 bases). The CDR3 loop spans 15 amino acids. Trimming took 0 bases from V and 4 from J, leaving 13 bases between them. CDR1 is SGHRS, CDR2 YFSETQ, per germline. The CDR3 DNA follows: TGCGCCAGCAGCTTGGAGGGACAACGATTCTATGGCTACACCTTC. As protein: CASSLEGQRFYGYTF.

V usage is TRBV29-1 and J usage is TRBJ1-2, with TRBD1 as a possible D gene (6 bases). V was shortened by 3 bases and J by 5 bases, with 13 bases between the two germline ends. Germline lookup yields CDR1 SQVTM and CDR2 ANQGSEA. The CDR3 consists of 13 residues. This chain's CDR3 is CSVDGGGGYGYTF. DNA of the CDR3: TGCAGCGTTGACGGGGGCGGAGGGTATGGCTACACCTTC.

This chain uses TRBV7-2 with TRBJ2-2; D unclear. This CDR3 has 14 amino acids. The germline gives CDR1 SGHTA, CDR2 FQGNSA. With 0 bases removed from V and 3 bases from J, the gap between germline ends came to 5 bases. The CDR3 nucleotides read TGTGCCAGCAGCTTAGCGGACGACACCGGGGAGCTGTTTTTT. Its protein is CASSLADDTGELFF.